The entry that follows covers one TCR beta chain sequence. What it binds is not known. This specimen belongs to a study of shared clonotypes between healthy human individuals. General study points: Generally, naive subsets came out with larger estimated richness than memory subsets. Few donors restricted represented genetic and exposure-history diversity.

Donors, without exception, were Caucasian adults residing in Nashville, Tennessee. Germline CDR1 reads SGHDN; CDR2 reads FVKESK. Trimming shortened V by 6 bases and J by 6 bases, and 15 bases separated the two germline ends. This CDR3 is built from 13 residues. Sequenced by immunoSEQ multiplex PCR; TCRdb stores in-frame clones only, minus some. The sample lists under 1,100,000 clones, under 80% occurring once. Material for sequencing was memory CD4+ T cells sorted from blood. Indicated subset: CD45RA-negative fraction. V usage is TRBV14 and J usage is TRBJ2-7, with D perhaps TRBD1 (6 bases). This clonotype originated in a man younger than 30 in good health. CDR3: CASRLQGTGEQYF. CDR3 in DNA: TGTGCCAGCAGACTACAGGGAACGGGCGAGCAGTACTTC.